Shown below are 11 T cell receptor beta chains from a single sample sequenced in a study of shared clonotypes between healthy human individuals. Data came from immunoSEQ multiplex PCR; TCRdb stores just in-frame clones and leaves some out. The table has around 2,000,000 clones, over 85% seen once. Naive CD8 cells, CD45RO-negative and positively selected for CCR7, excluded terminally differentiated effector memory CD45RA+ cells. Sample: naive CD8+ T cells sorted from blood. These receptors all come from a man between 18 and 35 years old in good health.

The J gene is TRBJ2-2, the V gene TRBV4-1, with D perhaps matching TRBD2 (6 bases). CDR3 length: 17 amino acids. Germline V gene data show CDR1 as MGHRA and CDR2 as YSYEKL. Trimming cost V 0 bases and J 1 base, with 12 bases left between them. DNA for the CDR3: TGCGCCAGCAGCCAAGATTTGGGACTTGAGAACACCGGGGAGCTGTTTTTT. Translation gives CASSQDLGLENTGELFF.

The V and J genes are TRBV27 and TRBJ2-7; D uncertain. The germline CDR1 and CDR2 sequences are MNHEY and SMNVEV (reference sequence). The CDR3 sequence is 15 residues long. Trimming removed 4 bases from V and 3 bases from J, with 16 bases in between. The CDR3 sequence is CASSSFYPRGYEQYF. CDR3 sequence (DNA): TGTGCCAGCAGTTCGTTCTACCCCCGAGGCTACGAGCAGTACTTC.

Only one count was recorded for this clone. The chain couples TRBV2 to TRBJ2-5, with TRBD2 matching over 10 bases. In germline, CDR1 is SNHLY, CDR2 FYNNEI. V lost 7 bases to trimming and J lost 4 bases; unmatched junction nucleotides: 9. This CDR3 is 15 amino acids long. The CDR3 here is CASKGSGGGLETQYF. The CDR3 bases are TGTGCCAGCAAGGGAAGCGGGGGGGGTTTAGAGACCCAGTACTTC.

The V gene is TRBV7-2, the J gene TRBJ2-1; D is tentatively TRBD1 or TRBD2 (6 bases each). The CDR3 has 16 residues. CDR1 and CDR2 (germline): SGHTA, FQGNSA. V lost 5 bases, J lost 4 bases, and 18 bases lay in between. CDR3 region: CASSPAGGLWYNEQFF. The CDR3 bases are TGTGCCAGCAGCCCAGCTGGGGGGCTGTGGTACAATGAGCAGTTCTTC.

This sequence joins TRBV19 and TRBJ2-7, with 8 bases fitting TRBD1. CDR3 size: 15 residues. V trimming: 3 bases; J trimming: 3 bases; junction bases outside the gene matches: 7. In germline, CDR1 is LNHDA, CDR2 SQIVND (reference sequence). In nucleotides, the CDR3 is TGTGCCAGTAGTATGTGGACAGGGATTCTCTACGAGCAGTACTTC. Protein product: CASSMWTGILYEQYF.

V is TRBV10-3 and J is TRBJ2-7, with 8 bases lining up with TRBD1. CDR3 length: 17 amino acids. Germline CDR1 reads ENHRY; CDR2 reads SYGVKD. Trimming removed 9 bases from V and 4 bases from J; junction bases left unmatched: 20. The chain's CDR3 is CAMATGTGPGPIYEQYF. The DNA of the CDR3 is TGTGCCATGGCAACCGGGACAGGACCGGGGCCTATTTACGAGCAGTACTTC.

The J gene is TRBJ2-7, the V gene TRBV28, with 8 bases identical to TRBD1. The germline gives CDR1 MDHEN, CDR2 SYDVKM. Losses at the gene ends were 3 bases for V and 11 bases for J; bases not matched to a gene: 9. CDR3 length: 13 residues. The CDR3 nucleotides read TGTGCCAGCAGTTTTTCAGAGACAGGGGATAAGTACTTC. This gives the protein CASSFSETGDKYF.

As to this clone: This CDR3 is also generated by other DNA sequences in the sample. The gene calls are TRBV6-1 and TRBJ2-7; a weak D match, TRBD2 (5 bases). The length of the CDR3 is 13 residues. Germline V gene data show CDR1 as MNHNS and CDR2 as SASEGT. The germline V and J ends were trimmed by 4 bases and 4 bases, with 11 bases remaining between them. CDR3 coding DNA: TGTGCCAGCAGTGCGAGAGGGCCGTACGAGCAGTACTTC. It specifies CASSARGPYEQYF.

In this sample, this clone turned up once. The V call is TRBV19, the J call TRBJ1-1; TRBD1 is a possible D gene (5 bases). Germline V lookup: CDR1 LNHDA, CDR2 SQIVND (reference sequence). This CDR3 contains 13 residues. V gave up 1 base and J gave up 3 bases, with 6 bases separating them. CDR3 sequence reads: CASSIVRDTEAFF. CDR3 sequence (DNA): TGTGCCAGTAGTATAGTCAGGGACACTGAAGCTTTCTTT.

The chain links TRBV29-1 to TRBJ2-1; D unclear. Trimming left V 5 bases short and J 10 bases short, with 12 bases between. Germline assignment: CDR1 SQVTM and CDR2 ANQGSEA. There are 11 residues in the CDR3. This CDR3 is CSVRPLTEQFF. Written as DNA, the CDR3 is TGCAGCGTTCGTCCACTTACGGAGCAGTTCTTC.

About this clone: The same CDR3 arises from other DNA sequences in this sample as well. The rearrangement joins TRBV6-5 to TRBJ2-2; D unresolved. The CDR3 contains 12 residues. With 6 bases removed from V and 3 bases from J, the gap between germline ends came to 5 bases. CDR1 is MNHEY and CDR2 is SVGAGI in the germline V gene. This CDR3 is CASRPDTGELFF. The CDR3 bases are TGTGCCAGCAGACCGGACACCGGGGAGCTGTTTTTT.